Listed below are T cell receptor beta chains from one sample, sequenced in a study of shared clonotypes between healthy human individuals. Data came from immunoSEQ multiplex PCR; TCRdb stores just in-frame clones and leaves some out. The sample includes more than 900,000 clones, about 84% of them seen just once. The sequenced material came from memory CD4+ T cells from PBMCs. These receptors were obtained from a man in his late teens or twenties in good health. Some clones in this sample may be carry-over from other donors' samples. Each CDR3 is given with its conserved first and last residue. Each record gives: V gene, clone size, J gene, D gene, CDR3 protein, CDR3 DNA. D genes are given only for firm matches. Rows give clone size only sometimes, using once, few, many, or a class for an expanded clone.

TRBV19	.	TRBJ2-4	TRBD2	CASSWGSSGSQYF	TGTGCCAGTAGTTGGGGGTCTAGCGGGAGTCAGTACTTC
TRBV4-1	once	TRBJ1-3	TRBD1	CASSRILGQRSGNTIYF	TGCGCCAGCAGCCGCATTTTGGGACAGCGTTCTGGAAACACCATATATTTT
TRBV5-4	.	TRBJ2-5	.	CASSGVGAAFRPETQYF	TGTGCCAGCAGCGGGGTAGGGGCGGCCTTTCGCCCAGAGACCCAGTACTTC
TRBV25-1	.	TRBJ2-7	.	CASQRGTTYEQYF	TGTGCCAGCCAAAGGGGGACCACTTACGAGCAGTACTTC
TRBV27	.	TRBJ1-6	.	CASRGQGQGNSPLHF	TGTGCCAGCAGAGGGCAGGGGCAAGGGAATTCACCCCTCCACTTT
TRBV5-1	.	TRBJ1-4	TRBD1	CASSGDRGANEKLFF	TGCGCCAGCAGCGGGGACAGGGGGGCTAATGAAAAACTGTTTTTT
TRBV9	.	TRBJ2-7	TRBD1	CASSRTGGSYEQYF	TGTGCCAGCAGCAGGACAGGGGGCTCCTACGAGCAGTACTTC
TRBV10-2	.	TRBJ2-7	.	CASSDVYGRNSYEQYF	TGCGCCAGCAGTGATGTCTATGGACGGAACTCCTACGAGCAGTACTTC
TRBV28	.	TRBJ1-4	TRBD1	CASSTGGARGLSEKLFF	TGTGCCAGCAGTACAGGAGGGGCCAGGGGGCTCAGTGAAAAACTGTTTTTT
TRBV29-1	.	TRBJ2-7	.	CSVVDRKSYEQYF	TGCAGCGTCGTGGACAGAAAATCCTACGAGCAGTACTTC
TRBV30	.	TRBJ1-2	.	CAWRDLNYGYTF	TGTGCCTGGCGGGACCTTAACTATGGCTACACCTTC
TRBV11-2	.	TRBJ2-4	TRBD1	CASSPRTGESIQYF	TGTGCCAGCAGCCCAAGGACAGGGGAGAGCATTCAGTACTTC
TRBV2	few	TRBJ2-7	.	CASNPVGTYEQYF	TGTGCCAGCAATCCGGTAGGGACCTACGAGCAGTACTTC
TRBV7-3	.	TRBJ2-6	.	CASSPVGASGANVLTF	TGTGCCAGCAGCCCGGTCGGGGCCTCTGGGGCCAACGTCCTGACTTTC
TRBV28	.	TRBJ1-1	.	CASSFRVVHTEAFF	TGTGCCAGCAGTTTCAGGGTTGTACACACTGAAGCTTTCTTT
TRBV6-5	.	TRBJ1-1	TRBD1	CASSGMNRGNTEAFF	TGTGCCAGCTCGGGGATGAACAGGGGGAACACTGAAGCTTTCTTT
TRBV11-2	.	TRBJ2-3	TRBD2	CASSLGASGNTDTQYF	TGTGCCAGCAGCTTAGGGGCTAGCGGGAACACAGATACGCAGTATTTT
TRBV5-4	.	TRBJ2-7	.	CASSPGGTTSYEQYF	TGTGCCAGCAGCCCAGGGGGGACTACATCCTACGAGCAGTACTTC
TRBV4-1	.	TRBJ2-7	.	CASSPSVDRSYEQYF	TGCGCCAGCAGCCCCTCCGTAGACAGATCCTACGAGCAGTACTTC
TRBV15	many	TRBJ2-7	.	CATSRERGRYEQYF	TGTGCCACCAGCAGAGAACGGGGGCGGTACGAGCAGTACTTC
TRBV7-9	.	TRBJ2-6	.	CASSLDPGQGANVLTF	TGTGCCAGCAGCCTAGACCCGGGACAAGGGGCCAACGTCCTGACTTTC
TRBV6-5	.	TRBJ2-1	TRBD2	CASSYRLAGSNEQFF	TGTGCCAGCAGTTACAGGCTAGCGGGCTCCAATGAGCAGTTCTTC
TRBV25-1	.	TRBJ1-1	TRBD1	CASSDRQGPGAFF	TGTGCCAGCAGTGATAGACAGGGGCCGGGAGCTTTCTTT
TRBV28	.	TRBJ1-1	.	CASSLSARGARTEAFF	TGTGCCAGCAGTTTATCGGCGAGGGGGGCGCGGACTGAAGCTTTCTTT
TRBV7-3	.	TRBJ2-1	.	CASSPGRLGINYNEQFF	TGTGCCAGCAGCCCTGGGCGTTTGGGAATCAACTACAATGAGCAGTTCTTC
TRBV2	.	TRBJ2-1	.	CASNLYNEQFF	TGTGCCAGCAACTTGTACAATGAGCAGTTCTTC
TRBV29-1	once	TRBJ2-6	TRBD2	CSVVRDSGGVLTF	TGCAGCGTGGTCCGGGACTCGGGGGGAGTCCTGACTTTC